This passage covers 4 T cell receptor beta chains from one sample sequenced in a study of T cells after yellow fever vaccination (dated by TCRdb to 2018 to 2020). Per the publication, the treatment or condition label means: live attenuated yellow fever vaccine strain. The library came from 5' RACE. TCRdb shows the sequencer as Illumina HiSeq 2500. TCRdb applied fastp at Q25 and MiXCR to the public reads, then kept only in-frame beta chains. Rows with a matching CDR3 protein are joined into one entry that keeps the most common DNA and genes. For this sample the table gives 200,000 to 300,000 distinct CDR3 sequences, of which roughly 6.3% were detected only once. 0.85% to 1.2% of the sample belongs to the ten largest clones. The sequences come from CD4+ T cells sorted from PBMCs, collected on the day of the yellow fever booster vaccination. The receptors originated from a young man who received the YFV17D yellow fever vaccine.

This clonotype has just a few counts. This chain joins TRBV20-1 and TRBJ1-5; D remains ambiguous. Looked up from germline, CDR1 is DFQATT and CDR2 is SNEGSKA (reference sequence). CDR3 size: 12 residues. The germline V and J ends were trimmed by 1 base and 7 bases, with 8 bases remaining between them. CDR3 region: CSARGLVQPQHF. For the CDR3, the DNA is TGCAGTGCTAGAGGACTCGTCCAGCCCCAGCATTTT.

The genes are TRBV7-8 and TRBJ2-3; 12 nucleotides agree with TRBD2. Germline trimming cut 7 bases from V and 3 bases from J; bases unmatched to any gene: 14. The CDR3 consists of 18 residues. CDR1 and CDR2 from the germline V gene are SGHVS and FQNEAQ. CDR3 DNA sequence: TGTGCCAGCACCCACTCCAGACTAGCGGGAGATCGGACAGATACGCAGTATTTT. It codes for CASTHSRLAGDRTDTQYF.

At least ten counts were recorded for this clonotype. V usage is TRBV10-1 and J usage is TRBJ2-7, with D perhaps given as TRBD1 or TRBD2 (5 bases each). The CDR3 runs 13 residues. V was trimmed by 8 bases and J by 0 bases, leaving 11 bases between them. In germline, CDR1 is WNHNN, CDR2 SYGVQD (reference sequence). CDR3 coding DNA: TGCGCCAGCTCCGCCGGGACCTCCTACGAGCAGTACTTC. Translating gives CASSAGTSYEQYF.

Only a few counts were recorded for this clonotype. The V gene is TRBV15, the J gene TRBJ1-3; tentative D call: TRBD1 (5 bases). This CDR3 is built from 16 residues. Trimming took off 4 bases at V and 0 bases at J, with 13 bases between the two ends. The germline CDR1 and CDR2 sequences are LNHNV and YYDKDF (reference sequence). This CDR3 is CATSKSPGRSGNTIYF. The CDR3 region has the DNA TGTGCCACCAGCAAAAGCCCGGGACGCTCTGGAAACACCATATATTTT.